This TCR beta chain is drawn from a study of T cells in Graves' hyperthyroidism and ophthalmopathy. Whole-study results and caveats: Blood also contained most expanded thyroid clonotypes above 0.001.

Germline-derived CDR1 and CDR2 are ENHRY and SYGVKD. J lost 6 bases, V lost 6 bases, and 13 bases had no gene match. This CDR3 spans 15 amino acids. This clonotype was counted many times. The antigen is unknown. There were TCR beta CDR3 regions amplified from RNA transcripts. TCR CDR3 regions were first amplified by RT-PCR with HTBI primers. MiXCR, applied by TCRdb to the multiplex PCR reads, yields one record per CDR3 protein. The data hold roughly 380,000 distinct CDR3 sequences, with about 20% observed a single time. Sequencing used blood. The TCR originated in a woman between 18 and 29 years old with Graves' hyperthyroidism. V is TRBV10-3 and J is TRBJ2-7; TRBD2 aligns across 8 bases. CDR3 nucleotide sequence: TGTGCCATCAGGACACTAGCGGCCACCGGGGGCGAGCAGTACTTC. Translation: CAIRTLAATGGEQYF.